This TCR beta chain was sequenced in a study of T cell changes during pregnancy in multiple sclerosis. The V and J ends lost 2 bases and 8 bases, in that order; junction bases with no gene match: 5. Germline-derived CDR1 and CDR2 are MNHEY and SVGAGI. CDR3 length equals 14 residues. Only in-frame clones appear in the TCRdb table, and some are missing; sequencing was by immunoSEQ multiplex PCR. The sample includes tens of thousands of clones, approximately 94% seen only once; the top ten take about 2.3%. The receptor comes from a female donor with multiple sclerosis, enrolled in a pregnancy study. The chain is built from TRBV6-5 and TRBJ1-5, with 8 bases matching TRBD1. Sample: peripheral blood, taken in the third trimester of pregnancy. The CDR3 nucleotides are TGTGCCAGCAGTTACCTATCGGACAGGGAGCCCCAGCATTTT. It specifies CASSYLSDREPQHF.